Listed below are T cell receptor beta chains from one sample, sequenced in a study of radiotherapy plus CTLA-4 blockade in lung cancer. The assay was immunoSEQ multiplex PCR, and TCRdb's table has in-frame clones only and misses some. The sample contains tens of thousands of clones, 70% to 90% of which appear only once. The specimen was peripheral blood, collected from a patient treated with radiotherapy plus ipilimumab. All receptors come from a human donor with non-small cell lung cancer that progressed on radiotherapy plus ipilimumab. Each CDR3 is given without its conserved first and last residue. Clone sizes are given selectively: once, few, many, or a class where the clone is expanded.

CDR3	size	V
ASSLPPQNTEAF	NA	TRBV7-9
ASSETEAEAF	once	TRBV10-2
ASSRTTSTDTQY	NA	TRBV5-4
ASSTDRAYGYT	NA	TRBV5-1
ASSLRGQETQY	NA	TRBV7-3
ASKNGGQATNEKLF	NA	TRBV28
ASSQDLGQQETQY	NA	TRBV4-2
ASSIEYSNQPQH	NA	TRBV6-5
ASSYSGVGEQF	NA	TRBV6-5
AWIIFERGIQPQH	NA	TRBV30
ASSKAPGLGVPNEQF	NA	TRBV21-1
SAVRGQETQY	NA	TRBV29-1
ASSLGRGISEQY	NA	TRBV7-9
ATSRASGYEQY	NA	TRBV15
ASRGGTEAF	NA	TRBV10-3
ASRTQGVNTQY	NA	TRBV6-5
ASSLGTTGVGANVLT	NA	TRBV7-2
ASSMGLAEQY	NA	TRBV7-8
ASSPTGINSGNTIY	NA	TRBV5-1
ASSIQGALGYT	NA	TRBV7-2
ANSLGPWETQY	NA	TRBV7-9
ASSPPRYYGYT	NA	TRBV28
ASSQGPNTEAF	NA	TRBV4-3
ASSTSSYEQY	NA	TRBV6-5
ASSPPRDTNTEAF	NA	TRBV6-6
ASTPPPDSRPQETQY	NA	TRBV27